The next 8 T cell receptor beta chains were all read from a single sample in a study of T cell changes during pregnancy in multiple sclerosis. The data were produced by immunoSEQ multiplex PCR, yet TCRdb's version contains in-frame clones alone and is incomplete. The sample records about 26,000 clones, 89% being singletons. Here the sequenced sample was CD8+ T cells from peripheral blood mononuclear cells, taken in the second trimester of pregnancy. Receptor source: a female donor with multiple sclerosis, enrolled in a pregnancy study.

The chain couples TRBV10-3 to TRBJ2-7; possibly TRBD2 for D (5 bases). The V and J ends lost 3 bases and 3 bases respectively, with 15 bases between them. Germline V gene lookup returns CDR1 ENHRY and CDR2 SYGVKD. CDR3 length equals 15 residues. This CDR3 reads CAISEEGDQVYEQYF. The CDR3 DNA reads TGTGCCATCAGTGAAGAGGGAGACCAGGTCTACGAGCAGTACTTC.

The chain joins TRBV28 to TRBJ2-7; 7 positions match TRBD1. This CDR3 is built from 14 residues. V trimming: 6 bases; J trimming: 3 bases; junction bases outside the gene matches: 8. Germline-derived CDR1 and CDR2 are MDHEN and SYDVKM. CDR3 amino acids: CASRAPGQLYEQYF. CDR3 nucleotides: TGTGCCAGCAGAGCACCGGGACAGCTCTACGAGCAGTACTTC.

CDR3 loop: CASSPPPGHGGNPVWYNEQFF. In DNA, the CDR3 is TGTGCCAGCAGCCCCCCACCGGGTCACGGGGGAAACCCTGTGTGGTACAATGAGCAGTTCTTC. V is TRBV27 and J is TRBJ2-1, with D perhaps TRBD2 (6 bases). V was trimmed by 6 bases and J by 4 bases, leaving 34 bases between them. The length of the CDR3 is 21 residues. Germline V gene sequence: CDR1 MNHEY, CDR2 SMNVEV (reference sequence).

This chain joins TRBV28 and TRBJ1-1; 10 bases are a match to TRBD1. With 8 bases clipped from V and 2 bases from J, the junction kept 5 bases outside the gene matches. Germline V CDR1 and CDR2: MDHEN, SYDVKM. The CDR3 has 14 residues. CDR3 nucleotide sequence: TGTGCCAGCTGCCGGACAGGGGGAAACACTGAAGCTTTCTTT. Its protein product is CASCRTGGNTEAFF.

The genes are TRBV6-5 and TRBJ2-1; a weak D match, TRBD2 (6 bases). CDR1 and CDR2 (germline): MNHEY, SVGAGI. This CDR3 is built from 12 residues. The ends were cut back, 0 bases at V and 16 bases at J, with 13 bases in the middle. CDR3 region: CASSYSGGTRFF. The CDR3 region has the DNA TGTGCCAGCAGTTACTCCGGCGGGACCCGATTCTTC.

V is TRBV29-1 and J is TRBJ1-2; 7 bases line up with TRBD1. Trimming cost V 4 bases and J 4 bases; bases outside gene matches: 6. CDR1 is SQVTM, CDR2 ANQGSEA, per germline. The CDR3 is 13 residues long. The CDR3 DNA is TGCAGCGTTGCGCACAGGGGAGGCTATGGCTACACCTTC. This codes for CSVAHRGGYGYTF.

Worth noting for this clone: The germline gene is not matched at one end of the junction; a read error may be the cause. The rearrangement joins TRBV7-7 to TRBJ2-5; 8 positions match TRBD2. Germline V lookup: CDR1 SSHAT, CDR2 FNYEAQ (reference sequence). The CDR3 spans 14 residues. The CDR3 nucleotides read TGTGCTAGCAGCTTGAGCGGGAGAGGAGAGACCCAGTACTTC. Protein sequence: CASSLSGRGETQYF.

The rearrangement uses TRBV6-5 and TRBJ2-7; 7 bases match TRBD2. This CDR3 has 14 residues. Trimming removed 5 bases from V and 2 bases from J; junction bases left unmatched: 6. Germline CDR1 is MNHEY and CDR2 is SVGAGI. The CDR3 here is CASSQAGFPYEQYF. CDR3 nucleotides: TGTGCCAGCAGTCAAGCGGGATTTCCCTACGAGCAGTACTTC.